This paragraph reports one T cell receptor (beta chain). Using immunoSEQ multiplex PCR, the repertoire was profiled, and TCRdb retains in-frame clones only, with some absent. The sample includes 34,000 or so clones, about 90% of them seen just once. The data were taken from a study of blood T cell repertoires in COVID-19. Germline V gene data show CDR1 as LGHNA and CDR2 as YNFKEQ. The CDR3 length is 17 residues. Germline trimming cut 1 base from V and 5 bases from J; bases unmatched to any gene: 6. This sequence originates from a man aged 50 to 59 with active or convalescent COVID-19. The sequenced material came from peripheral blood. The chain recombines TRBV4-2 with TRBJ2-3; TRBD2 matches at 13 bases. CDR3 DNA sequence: TGTGCCAGCAGCCAAGCCTCGACTAGCGGGAGGATAGATACGCAGTATTTT. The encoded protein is CASSQASTSGRIDTQYF.